These 6 T cell receptor beta chains originate from one sample sequenced in a study of cytomegalovirus exposure and HLA in healthy donors. Amplification used 60 Vbeta primers and 13 Jbeta primers. Profiled with immunoSEQ multiplex PCR; TCRdb holds only in-frame clones, not every one. In the table there are 130,000 to 150,000 clones, about 74% of which are singletons. Specimen: PBMCs. Source of these receptors: a middle-aged woman in good health and CMV-seronegative.

The chain carries TRBV30 and TRBJ1-4, with D uncertain. Trimming cost V 2 bases and J 0 bases, with 7 bases left between them. The CDR3 runs 14 residues. CDR1 and CDR2 from the germline V gene are GTSNPN and SVGIG (reference sequence). The CDR3, as DNA: TGTGCCTGGAGTTTGACTGCAACTAATGAAAAACTGTTTTTT. Residues: CAWSLTATNEKLFF.

The chain is built from TRBV5-1 and TRBJ2-5, with 10 positions matching TRBD2. From germline, CDR1 is SGHRS and CDR2 YFSETQ. With 2 bases clipped from V and 2 bases from J, the junction kept 3 bases outside the gene matches. CDR3 length: 15 amino acids. The CDR3 DNA reads as TGCGCCAGCAGCTTTAGCGGGAGGCAGCAAGAGACCCAGTACTTC. Amino acids: CASSFSGRQQETQYF.

The CDR3 DNA follows: TGTGCCAGCAGTATGGCGGGACAGGGCCCCTACGAGCAGTACTTC. Protein: CASSMAGQGPYEQYF. The genes are TRBV28 and TRBJ2-7, with 9 bases fitting TRBD1. The CDR3 totals 15 residues. Germline V lookup: CDR1 MDHEN, CDR2 SYDVKM. Germline trimming cut 5 bases from V and 2 bases from J; bases unmatched to any gene: 7.

The V and J genes are TRBV10-3 and TRBJ2-3; TRBD1 matches at 8 bases. CDR1 and CDR2 (germline): ENHRY, SYGVKD. Unmatched junction bases numbered 0, after V lost 6 bases and J lost 1 base. The CDR3 sequence is 13 residues long. The CDR3 here is CAIRTGGTDTQYF. CDR3 nucleotide sequence: TGTGCCATCAGGACAGGGGGCACAGATACGCAGTATTTT.

The rearrangement uses TRBV4-2 and TRBJ2-4; 9 nucleotides line up with TRBD2. V shed 1 base, J shed 8 bases, and the junction held 12 bases outside the gene matches. Looked up from germline, CDR1 is LGHNA and CDR2 is YNFKEQ. CDR3 length: 17 residues. The CDR3 sequence is CASSQAGLAPNKDIQYF. The CDR3 nucleotides are TGTGCCAGCAGCCAAGCGGGACTAGCCCCGAACAAGGACATTCAGTACTTC.

Ten or more counts support this clone. The V and J genes are TRBV5-6 and TRBJ2-1, with TRBD1 as a possible D gene (6 bases). Germline V gene data show CDR1 as SGHDT and CDR2 as YYEEEE. V lost 1 base to trimming and J lost 7 bases, with 9 bases between them. The CDR3 extends over 13 amino acids. DNA of the CDR3: TGTGCCAGCAGCTTGAGAGGGGGTAATGAGCAGTTCTTC. Amino acids: CASSLRGGNEQFF.